This T cell receptor beta chain was recovered during a study of blood T cell repertoires in COVID-19. Study-wide context: T cells, B-cell-depleted T cells, or PBMCs supplied cDNA or gDNA.

Produced via immunoSEQ multiplex PCR; TCRdb's table is partial and in-frame only. The sample includes about 210,000 clones, around four fifths of them seen just once. Which cohort a participant joined came from the clinical history participants gave. Two negative PCRs, clearance, or symptom resolution had been documented for recovered Cohort 3 donors. The CDR3 spans 14 residues. The germline V gene encodes CDR1 LGHDT and CDR2 YNNKEL (reference sequence). V was trimmed by 2 bases and J by 4 bases, leaving 8 bases between them. This clonotype was sampled from a man aged 35-49 years who had recovered from COVID-19. The V call is TRBV3-1 (or the pseudogene TRBV3-2), the J call TRBJ1-4; D not resolved. Sequencing was performed on PBMCs or T cells enriched from blood (not recorded which). Here the CDR3 DNA reads TGTGCCAGCAGCCAACCCGGGGATAATGAAAAACTGTTTTTT. Encoded protein: CASSQPGDNEKLFF.